This T cell receptor (beta chain) originates from a study of blood T cell repertoires in COVID-19. For the study at large: From the United States, Italy and Spain came samples of acute and convalescent COVID-19. Nucleic acid was either cDNA or gDNA, and it came from T cells, B-cell-depleted T cells, or PBMCs.

The repertoire was sequenced with immunoSEQ multiplex PCR; TCRdb's copy has only in-frame clones and lacks some. The sample includes 350,000 to 450,000 clones, approximately 87% of them seen just once. The sequencing input was peripheral blood. The sequence derives from a woman aged 55-69 years with COVID-19, enrolled during active disease.

The CDR3 DNA reads as TGCAGCGTTGGGGACAGGGGTGGCTATGGCTACACCTTC. Translating it yields CSVGDRGGYGYTF. The chain carries TRBV29-1 and TRBJ1-2, with 10 bases matching TRBD1. Germline CDR1 and CDR2: SQVTM and ANQGSEA. The junction had 3 bases not matched to a gene; V was cut back by 4 bases and J by 4 bases. CDR3 length: 13 residues. Full variable domain (rest looked up from reference TRBV29-1 and TRBJ1-2): SAVISQKPSRDICQRGTSLTIQCQVDSQVTMMFWYRQQPGQSLTLIATANQGSEATYESGFVIDKFPISRPNLTFSTLTVSNMSPEDSSIYLCSVGDRGGYGYTFGSGTRLTVV.